This passage covers 9 T cell receptor beta chains from one sample sequenced in a study of T-cell reconstitution after alpha-beta-depleted transplantation in children. Researchers prepared the TCRbeta library using unique molecular identifiers, the study reports. TCRdb re-analysed the PCR reads in MiXCR, keeping a single row per CDR3 protein. The table records a few hundred thousand distinct CDR3 sequences, approximately 10% of them present only once. Sequences were derived from PBMCs from the stem cell graft donor, sampled from the stem cell graft. All receptors derive from a human donor who donated a stem cell graft to a child with acute lymphoblastic leukemia.

This chain connects TRBV12-3 or TRBV12-4 to TRBJ2-1, with unresolved D. The CDR3 consists of 13 residues. Trimming removed 1 base at V and 9 bases at J, with 10 bases between. The CDR3 nucleotides are TGTGCCAGCAGTTTAGGTGAGGTCATTGAGCAGTTCTTC. It codes for CASSLGEVIEQFF.

The J gene is TRBJ1-4, the V gene TRBV20-1, with D perhaps matching TRBD1 (6 bases). The CDR3 consists of 13 residues. Trimming stripped 3 bases from V and 7 bases from J, with 12 bases between. Per germline, CDR1 DFQATT and CDR2 SNEGSKA (reference sequence). The chain's CDR3 is CSASDRFSEKLFF. Here the CDR3 DNA reads TGCAGTGCTAGTGACAGGTTTAGTGAAAAACTGTTTTTT.

The chain combines TRBV2 with TRBJ2-1; D unresolved. CDR1 is SNHLY and CDR2 is FYNNEI in the germline V gene. The CDR3 spans 13 residues. Trimming cost V 4 bases and J 5 bases, with 9 bases left between them. The CDR3: CASSALVHNEQFF. CDR3 nucleotides: TGTGCCAGCAGTGCACTCGTGCACAATGAGCAGTTCTTC.

The chain joins TRBV28 to TRBJ2-7, with TRBD2 matching 8 bases. Trimming at V came to 6 bases and at J to 5 bases, leaving 9 bases not matched to a gene. CDR3 length: 14 residues. Per germline, CDR1 MDHEN and CDR2 SYDVKM. The DNA of the CDR3 is TGTGCCAGCAGGCGGGGGGCAGGGAGCCACGAGCAGTACTTC. Its protein is CASRRGAGSHEQYF.

This chain joins TRBV20-1 and TRBJ2-5, with 11 bases identical to TRBD2. V trimming: 3 bases; J trimming: 5 bases; junction bases outside the gene matches: 8. The CDR3 has 15 amino acids. The germline V gene has CDR1 DFQATT and CDR2 SNEGSKA (reference sequence). CDR3: CSASGTSGSPETQYF. CDR3 sequence (DNA): TGCAGTGCTAGTGGAACTAGCGGGAGCCCTGAGACCCAGTACTTC.

The chain links TRBV18 to TRBJ1-3; D unclear. Germline CDR1 is KGHSH and CDR2 is LQKENI. There are 14 residues in the CDR3. V lost 3 bases and J lost 0, with 6 bases in between. The DNA of the CDR3 is TGTGCCAGCTCACCCTCCTCCTCTGGAAACACCATATATTTT. Protein product: CASSPSSSGNTIYF.

This clonotype was counted between two and nine times. The chain is built from TRBV20-1 and TRBJ1-1, with TRBD1 matching 8 bases. CDR1 and CDR2 (germline): DFQATT, SNEGSKA (reference sequence). The CDR3 is 15 amino acids. Trimming took 5 bases from V and 7 from J; bases not matched to a gene: 15. CDR3 sequence (DNA): TGCAGTGCTGGAACCGTGGGACAGGCGAACTATGAAGCTTTCTTT. Translating it yields CSAGTVGQANYEAFF.

A few counts support this clonotype. The chain couples TRBV20-1 to TRBJ2-6; D tentatively reads TRBD1 or TRBD2 (5 bases each). Per the germline V gene, CDR1 is DFQATT and CDR2 is SNEGSKA (reference sequence). This CDR3 region has 19 residues. Deletions cut 1 base from V and 2 bases from J, with 21 bases between. The CDR3 coding sequence is TGCAGTGCTAGAGGTTGGACCGGGACCCCTCGGGCTGGGGCCAACGTCCTGACTTTC. Protein: CSARGWTGTPRAGANVLTF.

This clonotype occurred a few times. V is TRBV7-6 and J is TRBJ1-3; D is ambiguous. CDR3 length: 13 residues. Trimming took off 5 bases at V and 0 bases at J, with 5 bases between the two ends. Germline V lookup: CDR1 SGHVS, CDR2 FNYEAQ. In nucleotides, the CDR3 is TGTGCCAGCAGCGGGTTCTCTGGAAACACCATATATTTT. Protein sequence: CASSGFSGNTIYF.